These T cell receptor beta chains were read from a single sample in a study of T-cell reconstitution after alpha-beta-depleted transplantation in children. TCRdb independently ran MiXCR on the PCR reads; one entry per CDR3 protein. Here the sample spans 530,000 or so distinct CDR3 sequences, 27% being singletons. Sample: PBMCs, taken before TCRalphabeta/CD19-depleted stem cell transplant. Receptors were obtained from a boy younger than two with Wiskott-Aldrich syndrome, due to receive a stem cell transplant. Both conserved end residues are part of each CDR3. The D gene is left open where the match is weak. The size field is filled for only some rows; it gives once, few, many or a size class.

J gene,clone size,V gene,D gene,CDR3 DNA,CDR3 protein
TRBJ2-1,NA,TRBV5-1,TRBD2,TGCGCCAGCAGCCTACTAGCGGGCACCCCCAATGAGCAGTTCTTC,CASSLLAGTPNEQFF
TRBJ2-6,NA,TRBV20-1,TRBD1,TGCAGTGCTAGAAACAGGGGGTCTGGGGCCAACGTCCTGACTTTC,CSARNRGSGANVLTF
TRBJ2-7,NA,TRBV28,NA,TGTGCCAGCAGTCTCGGAATTGGCTACGGTTACGAGCAGTACTTC,CASSLGIGYGYEQYF
TRBJ2-5,few,TRBV5-1,NA,TGCGCCAGTATGACAGGAGCGACGAACCAAGAGACCCAGTACTTC,CASMTGATNQETQYF
TRBJ2-5,few,TRBV5-1,TRBD2,TGCGCCAGCAGCTTGGGGACAACTAGCGGGGGAGAGACCCAGTACTTC,CASSLGTTSGGETQYF
TRBJ2-1,NA,TRBV18,NA,TGTGCCAGCTCGCTTGATATCTCCTACAATGAGCAGTTCTTC,CASSLDISYNEQFF
TRBJ1-4,NA,TRBV4-2,TRBD1,TGTGCCAGCAGCCAACTGACAGGGGCAACTAATGAAAAACTGTTTTTT,CASSQLTGATNEKLFF
TRBJ1-4,NA,TRBV5-5,NA,TGTGCCAGCAGCTTGGAGCTTGGTCCCAGCTTAAATGAAAAACTGTTTTTT,CASSLELGPSLNEKLFF
TRBJ2-7,few,TRBV5-1,TRBD1,TGCGCCAGCAGTCAGGGACAGTCCTACGAGCAGTACTTC,CASSQGQSYEQYF
TRBJ2-7,NA,TRBV29-1,TRBD2,TGCAGCGTGGGGGTCGGGGCGGGAGTTAACGAGCAGTACTTC,CSVGVGAGVNEQYF
TRBJ2-6,NA,TRBV21-1,NA,TGTGCCAGCACCTTAATTTGCTCTGGGGCCAACGTCCTGACTTTC,CASTLICSGANVLTF
TRBJ2-2,NA,TRBV20-1,NA,TGCAGTGCTAGAGTAAGAATCCAGGACACCGGGGAGCTGTTTTTT,CSARVRIQDTGELFF
TRBJ2-5,NA,TRBV6-2/TRBV6-3,NA,TGTGCCAGCAGCCCCTGGGGGCAGGGGCAAGAGACCCAGTACTTC,CASSPWGQGQETQYF
TRBJ2-3,NA,TRBV20-1,TRBD2,TGCAGTGCTGATATACTAGCGGGTAGAACAGATACGCAGTATTTT,CSADILAGRTDTQYF
TRBJ1-2,few,TRBV6-1,NA,TGTGCCAGCAGTGAAATGGCAGAGGTGAAGACCTATGGCTACACCTTC,CASSEMAEVKTYGYTF
TRBJ2-7,NA,TRBV6-5,NA,TGTGCCAGCAGTTACTCACAGGGAAATGAGCAGTACTTC,CASSYSQGNEQYF
TRBJ2-7,few,TRBV10-1,NA,TGCGCCAGCAGTGAGGGCAGCTTCTCCTACGAGCAGTACTTC,CASSEGSFSYEQYF
TRBJ2-1,NA,TRBV12-5,NA,TGTGCTAGTGGTTTGCCTAGTTCCTACAATGAGCAGTTCTTC,CASGLPSSYNEQFF
TRBJ1-1,NA,TRBV5-5,TRBD1,TGTGCCAGCAGCCAACCCCAGCGGGACAGTCACACTGAAGCTTTCTTT,CASSQPQRDSHTEAFF
TRBJ2-5,few,TRBV25-1,TRBD1,TGTGCCAGCAATCCGGGACAGAAAGCCCAAGAGACCCAGTACTTC,CASNPGQKAQETQYF
TRBJ1-1,few,TRBV6-4,TRBD1,TGTGCCAGCAGCCGAGACAGGGGAGCTGAAGCTTTCTTT,CASSRDRGAEAFF
TRBJ2-7,NA,TRBV6-1,NA,TGTGCCACCACGGACCATTTTAGTGGTGATAGAGAGCAGTACTTC,CATTDHFSGDREQYF
TRBJ2-7,NA,TRBV28,TRBD1,TGTGCCAGCGGTCCCCCGGGACAGTACCACGAGCAGTACTTC,CASGPPGQYHEQYF
TRBJ2-3,NA,TRBV9,NA,TGTGCCAGCAGCGTAGTGGGGGTCACAGATACGCAGTATTTT,CASSVVGVTDTQYF
TRBJ1-4,NA,TRBV20-1,TRBD1,TGCAGTGCACCGCAGGGGGCAAGGGAAAAACTGTTTTTT,CSAPQGAREKLFF
TRBJ2-5,NA,TRBV5-8,TRBD2,TGTGCCAGCAGCTTGGGACTAGCGGGAGGATTGGAGACCCAGTACTTC,CASSLGLAGGLETQYF
TRBJ2-2,NA,TRBV29-1,NA,TGCAGCGTTGCGAAGGAACCGATACCGAACACCGGGGAGCTGTTTTTT,CSVAKEPIPNTGELFF
TRBJ2-5,NA,TRBV5-1,NA,TGCGCCAGCAGCCCTGGAACAGGGAGGAGAGAGACCCAGTACTTC,CASSPGTGRRETQYF
TRBJ2-7,NA,TRBV20-1,TRBD1,TGCAGTGCGTGGGACAGGGCAGAGACCTACGAGCAGTACTTC,CSAWDRAETYEQYF
TRBJ2-7,NA,TRBV5-1,NA,TGCGCCAGCAGCTTGTTGGGGAGAGGGGACTACGAGCAGTACTTC,CASSLLGRGDYEQYF
TRBJ2-7,NA,TRBV18,TRBD2,TGTGCCAGCTCACCGGTGGCGATAGCGGGGTACGAGCAGTACTTC,CASSPVAIAGYEQYF
TRBJ2-2,NA,TRBV20-1,TRBD1,TGCAGTGTCACCCGGCCACAGGGGGCCGGGGAGCTGTTTTTT,CSVTRPQGAGELFF
TRBJ1-1,NA,TRBV7-3,TRBD1,TGTGCCAGCAGCTTATGGACAGGAGGCACTGAAGCTTTCTTT,CASSLWTGGTEAFF
TRBJ2-1,few,TRBV12-3/TRBV12-4,NA,TGTGCCAGCAGTTCCCGCTACCGCTACAATGAGCAGTTCTTC,CASSSRYRYNEQFF
TRBJ2-7,NA,TRBV6-1,TRBD1,TGTGCCAGCAGCCGAAAACCGGGACAGGGAGGCGAGCAGTACTTC,CASSRKPGQGGEQYF
TRBJ2-6,few,TRBV5-1,NA,TGCGCCAGCAGCCCGAGCGGGTTTTTATCTGGGGCCAACGTCCTGACTTTC,CASSPSGFLSGANVLTF
TRBJ2-7,NA,TRBV5-1,TRBD2,TGCGCCAGCAGTCCGACTAGCACGAACGCCTACGAGCAGTACTTC,CASSPTSTNAYEQYF
TRBJ2-1,NA,TRBV2,TRBD2,TGTGCCAGCAGTGATCGTGGTCTAGCGGCAAAGTGGGAGCAGTTCTTC,CASSDRGLAAKWEQFF
TRBJ2-7,few,TRBV7-2,TRBD2,TGTGCCAGCAGCTTAACCGGGAGGGTATACGAGCAGTACTTC,CASSLTGRVYEQYF
TRBJ1-4,NA,TRBV7-2,NA,TGTGCCAGCAGCTTGAGGGCTAATGAAAAACTGTTTTTT,CASSLRANEKLFF
TRBJ1-6,few,TRBV7-9,TRBD1,TGTGCCAGCAGCTCGGGACAGGGCCCTAGGTCACCCCTCCACTTT,CASSSGQGPRSPLHF
TRBJ2-1,few,TRBV4-1,NA,TGCGCCAGCAGCCAAGCGCTAGCGCCTGAGCAGTTCTTC,CASSQALAPEQFF
TRBJ1-6,few,TRBV4-1,NA,TGCGCCAGCAGCCAAGACTTGGGAATTGCTAATTCACCCCTCCACTTT,CASSQDLGIANSPLHF
TRBJ1-1,many,TRBV7-2,NA,TGTGCCAGCAGCTTAGTGGGCGGTGAAGCTTTCTTT,CASSLVGGEAFF
TRBJ2-7,few,TRBV3-1,NA,TGTGCCAGCAGCCGCGGGTATACGTACGAGCAGTACTTC,CASSRGYTYEQYF
TRBJ2-7,few,TRBV5-1,TRBD1,TGCGCCAGCAGCTTGATGGGACAGGGGTACGAGCAGTACTTC,CASSLMGQGYEQYF
TRBJ1-3,NA,TRBV4-2,TRBD1,TGTGCCAGCAGCCGAGGACCCCCGGGACAGGGGGCTGGAAACACCATATATTTT,CASSRGPPGQGAGNTIYF
TRBJ2-7,NA,TRBV4-1,NA,TGCGCCAGCAGCCCCACACAGGGAAAGTACGAGCAGTACTTC,CASSPTQGKYEQYF
TRBJ2-3,NA,TRBV29-1,NA,TGCAGCGAACCCGACAGGTTCACAGATACGCAGTATTTT,CSEPDRFTDTQYF
TRBJ1-1,few,TRBV7-9,NA,TGTGCCAGCAGCCCTTGGGGCACCGGGGACACTGAAGCTTTCTTT,CASSPWGTGDTEAFF
TRBJ2-7,NA,TRBV3-1,TRBD1,TGTGCCAGCAGCTCTTCTCCGGGACAGATCCCCGAGCAGTACTTC,CASSSSPGQIPEQYF
TRBJ1-2,few,TRBV20-1,NA,TGCAGTGCTAGAGTTCTACAGGGATTGGGCTATGGCTACACCTTC,CSARVLQGLGYGYTF
TRBJ2-5,NA,TRBV28,NA,TGTGCCAGCAGTTTAGCCCGAAGCGGGCTAATTCAAGAGACCCAGTACTTC,CASSLARSGLIQETQYF
TRBJ2-7,NA,TRBV7-6,TRBD2,TGTGCCAGCAGCTTAGCCCAGCTCGTTGGGGGTTCTAGCGGGAGGCGCTCCTACGAGCAGTACTTC,CASSLAQLVGGSSGRRSYEQYF